The 21 T cell receptor beta chains listed next were all sequenced from one sample in a study of T-cell reconstitution after alpha-beta-depleted transplantation in children. During its preparation, the TCRbeta library received unique molecular identifiers. TCRdb processed the PCR reads anew with MiXCR; each CDR3 protein has one entry. The repertoire holds around 250,000 distinct CDR3 sequences, with 6.5% to 10% as singletons. Sequencing was performed on PBMCs, mostly from graft donor cells, taken 180 days after TCRalphabeta/CD19-depleted stem cell transplant. The receptor set was obtained from a male patient between 5 and 17 years old who had a stem cell transplant for acute lymphoblastic leukemia, so the T cells may come from the graft donor.

This clonotype was picked up many times. The rearrangement joins TRBV7-3 to TRBJ1-1; the D is unclear. The germline V and J ends were trimmed by 4 bases and 2 bases, with 8 bases remaining between them. The CDR3 is 13 amino acids. Looked up from germline, CDR1 is SGHTA and CDR2 is FQGTGA. The CDR3 is CASSSRPNTEAFF. Here the CDR3 DNA reads TGTGCCAGCAGCTCCCGACCTAACACTGAAGCTTTCTTT.

CDR3 sequence: CASSPANRGRRPDTQYF. The CDR3 bases are TGTGCCAGCTCACCAGCAAACAGGGGGCGCAGGCCAGATACGCAGTATTTT. The J gene is TRBJ2-3, the V gene TRBV18, with 9 bases fitting TRBD1. From germline, CDR1 is KGHSH and CDR2 LQKENI. The J segment lost 4 bases and the V segment lost 2 bases, leaving 10 bases of the junction unmatched. The CDR3 has 17 amino acids.

The rearrangement uses TRBV7-8 and TRBJ2-2, with 7 bases matching TRBD2. Germline-derived CDR1 and CDR2 are SGHVS and FQNEAQ. V was clipped by 8 bases and J by 3 bases; unmatched bases: 9. The CDR3 extends over 15 amino acids. The CDR3 DNA reads as TGTGCCAGCCTCTTAGGGAGGGTCGACACCGGGGAGCTGTTTTTT. Its translation is CASLLGRVDTGELFF.

This clonotype was seen repeatedly, ten times or more. The chain has TRBV5-6 and TRBJ2-3; 11 nucleotides align to TRBD2. CDR3 length: 15 residues. Per the germline V gene, CDR1 is SGHDT and CDR2 is YYEEEE. The junction had 3 bases not matched to a gene; V was cut back by 2 bases and J by 4 bases. The CDR3 DNA is TGTGCCAGCAGCTTTAGCGGGGGGGCCGCAGATACGCAGTATTTT. Translation: CASSFSGGAADTQYF.

This clonotype was observed at least ten times. The CDR3 spells CASRPTPGLGHNEQFF. DNA of the CDR3: TGCGCCAGCAGACCTACACCGGGACTAGGGCACAATGAGCAGTTCTTC. The chain is built from TRBV5-1 and TRBJ2-1, with TRBD2 matching over 8 bases. J was trimmed by 5 bases and V by 5 bases; bases with no gene match: 12. The CDR3 is 16 amino acids. From germline, CDR1 is SGHRS and CDR2 YFSETQ.

The table lists this clonotype with a few counts. V gene TRBV28 combines with J gene TRBJ1-1; D remains unclear. With 5 bases removed from V and 1 base from J, the gap between germline ends came to 14 bases. This CDR3 contains 15 residues. Germline V gene data show CDR1 as MDHEN and CDR2 as SYDVKM. CDR3 nucleotides: TGTGCCAGCAGTCCCTTCAACAGCAGGAACACTGAAGCTTTCTTT. Its translation: CASSPFNSRNTEAFF.

This clonotype showed up many times. The chain uses TRBV29-1 and TRBJ2-1; D is possibly TRBD1 or TRBD2 (7 bases each). The CDR3 sequence is 14 residues long. The V gene's germline CDR1 is SQVTM and CDR2 ANQGSEA. Trimming stripped 4 bases from V and 8 bases from J, with 18 bases between. CDR3 nucleotides: TGCAGCGTTGCCCTCAGGGGGGGAGATGATGAGCAGTTCTTC. It specifies CSVALRGGDDEQFF.

This clonotype has just a few counts. In DNA, the CDR3 is TGCGCCAGCAGCTTCGGGGACAGGTCGGGGGGAAACACCATATATTTT. Amino acid sequence: CASSFGDRSGGNTIYF. This chain uses TRBV5-1 with TRBJ1-3; 8 bases line up with TRBD1. CDR3 length: 16 residues. V was pared by 2 bases and J by 4 bases, with 8 bases of the junction left unmatched. Germline V gene data show CDR1 as SGHRS and CDR2 as YFSETQ.

This clonotype was seen repeatedly, ten times or more. The CDR3 DNA sequence: TGCAGCGTTGGAAGGACAGGGAATCGAGAGCAGTACTTC. Its protein is CSVGRTGNREQYF. This chain uses TRBV29-1 with TRBJ2-7, with TRBD1 identical over 8 bases. The CDR3 has 13 residues. The V gene end was trimmed by 4 bases and the J gene end by 7 bases; junction bases not matched to a gene: 9. In germline, CDR1 is SQVTM, CDR2 ANQGSEA.

This clonotype was recorded at least ten times. This chain links TRBV25-1 with TRBJ1-2; no clear D gene. The CDR3 is 14 residues long. The germline gives CDR1 MGHDK, CDR2 SYGVNS. Trimming left V 3 bases short and J 5 bases short, with 13 bases between. The CDR3 sequence: CASSDRTGFYGYTF. The DNA for the CDR3 is TGTGCCAGCAGTGATCGGACGGGTTTTTATGGCTACACCTTC.

In this sample, this clonotype turned up many times. J is TRBJ2-7 and V is TRBV27; D unresolved. V lost 1 base to trimming and J lost 3 bases, with 7 bases between them. The CDR3 totals 13 residues. Germline lookup yields CDR1 MNHEY and CDR2 SMNVEV (reference sequence). DNA for the CDR3: TGTGCCAGCAGTTTATTTTGGGACTACGAGCAGTACTTC. The encoded protein is CASSLFWDYEQYF.

This clonotype came up many times. The chain carries TRBV3-1 and TRBJ2-1; TRBD1 or TRBD2 may be the D gene (5 bases each). The CDR3 sequence is 13 residues long. V lost 0 bases to trimming and J lost 10 bases, with 10 bases between them. From germline, CDR1 is LGHDT and CDR2 YNNKEL (reference sequence). CDR3 residues: CASSQESGTEQFF. The CDR3 nucleotides read TGTGCCAGCAGCCAAGAAAGTGGGACCGAGCAGTTCTTC.

This clonotype was detected many times. The V call is TRBV10-3, the J call TRBJ2-3, with 8 bases identical to TRBD1. The ends lost 3 bases at V and 1 base at J; junction bases unmatched: 6. The CDR3 runs to 16 residues. The germline V gene encodes CDR1 ENHRY and CDR2 SYGVKD. The CDR3 DNA reads as TGTGCCATCAGTGACCATCGACAGGGGCGCACAGATACGCAGTATTTT. Protein product: CAISDHRQGRTDTQYF.

There are many counts of this clonotype. The V gene is TRBV9, the J gene TRBJ2-5; 9 bases match TRBD1. With V trimmed by 0 bases and J by 4 bases, 1 base remained unmatched. This CDR3 has 14 residues. CDR1 and CDR2 (germline): SGDLS, YYNGEE. The CDR3 reads CASSVETGGETQYF. CDR3 nucleotides: TGTGCCAGCAGCGTAGAGACAGGGGGAGAGACCCAGTACTTC.

This clonotype was seen repeatedly, ten times or more. The chain has TRBV4-2 and TRBJ2-2, with D hard to call. V dropped 0 bases and J dropped 9 bases, with 14 bases sitting between them. The CDR3 consists of 15 residues. Germline CDR1 reads LGHNA; CDR2 reads YNFKEQ. Written as DNA, the CDR3 is TGTGCCAGCAGCCAAGATCGGTCTGGCGCCCGGGAGCTGTTTTTT. Translating gives CASSQDRSGARELFF.

V is TRBV18 and J is TRBJ2-1; tentatively, D is TRBD1 or TRBD2 (5 bases each). The CDR3 spans 15 residues. From germline, CDR1 is KGHSH and CDR2 LQKENI. The V gene lost 4 bases and the J gene lost 0 bases, with 10 bases spanning the gap. This CDR3 reads CASSQFGGSYNEQFF. The CDR3 nucleotides are TGTGCCAGCTCACAATTTGGGGGCTCCTACAATGAGCAGTTCTTC.

This clonotype was observed a handful of times. This chain uses TRBV7-8 with TRBJ2-2; 13 nucleotides line up with TRBD2. From germline, CDR1 is SGHVS and CDR2 FQNEAQ. CDR3 length: 16 residues. The J segment lost 4 bases and the V segment lost 5 bases, leaving 4 bases of the junction unmatched. CDR3 nucleotide sequence: TGTGCCAGCAGCGCCGGGACTAGCGGGACCACCGGGGAGCTGTTTTTT. Amino acid sequence: CASSAGTSGTTGELFF.

This clonotype showed up many times. The rearrangement joins TRBV11-2 to TRBJ2-3; 9 positions match TRBD2. With V trimmed by 0 bases and J by 0 bases, 4 bases remained unmatched. The CDR3 contains 17 residues. The germline CDR1 and CDR2 sequences are SGHAT and FQNNGV. The CDR3 DNA follows: TGTGCCAGCAGCTTAGAGGGCGGGGGGGGTAGCACAGATACGCAGTATTTT. It translates to CASSLEGGGGSTDTQYF.

The sample holds many counts of this clonotype. This chain joins TRBV2 and TRBJ1-1, with D perhaps matching TRBD1 (5 bases). CDR3 length equals 8 residues. Trimming took off 10 bases at V and 11 bases at J, with 8 bases between the two ends. Germline values: CDR1 SNHLY, CDR2 FYNNEI. The CDR3 loop is CAIGGAFF. The CDR3 DNA sequence: TGTGCCATCGGGGGGGCTTTCTTT. The whole variable domain, filled in from reference TRBV2 and TRBJ1-1, reads EPEVTQTPSHQVTQMGQEVILRCVPISNHLYFYWYRQILGQKVEFLVSFYNNEISEKSEIFDDQFSVERPDGSNFTLKIRSTKLEDSAMYFCAIGGAFFGQGTRLTVV.

This sequence joins TRBV5-4 and TRBJ1-2; D is perhaps TRBD1 (5 bases). The V gene's germline CDR1 is SGHNT and CDR2 YYREEE (reference sequence). V was clipped by 4 bases and J by 1 base, with 17 bases between them. This CDR3 contains 16 residues. Written as DNA, the CDR3 is TGTGCCAGCAGCAGTCTCGACAGCCAAATTAACTATGGCTACACCTTC. As protein: CASSSLDSQINYGYTF.

To note about this clonotype: This may stem from a read error, because a much larger clone lies one nucleotide away. The rearrangement links TRBV7-6 to TRBJ1-4, with 7 bases matching TRBD1. There are 13 residues in the CDR3. Germline CDR1 is SGHVS and CDR2 is FNYEAQ. The CDR3 sequence: CASSLSRQGSMIF. CDR3 nucleotides: TGTGCCAGCAGCCTTTCGCGACAGGGTAGCATGATTTTT.